The sequence of this T cell receptor beta chain was determined in a study of T-cell memory formation after mild COVID-19. Study observations and caveats: Largely, contracting CD4+ clones fell within CM and EM, and contracting CD8+ clones within EMRA.

The CDR3 runs 14 residues. V was trimmed by 6 bases and J by 5 bases, leaving 17 bases between them. TCRdb independently ran MiXCR on the 5' RACE reads; one entry per CDR3 protein. The profile shows approximately 410,000 distinct CDR3 sequences, 20% to 30% of them singletons. Note on this clonotype: The antigen is unknown.

Sequenced sample: PBMCs or a T cell subset sorted from them (not recorded which). The chain employs TRBV12-3 or TRBV12-4 and TRBJ2-7; D possibly corresponds to TRBD1 (6 bases). The sequence was collected from an adult woman who had mild COVID-19 (a few samples of this study predate the infection). Cell type and time point are not known. CDR3 nucleotide sequence: TGTGCCAGCAGCATCCGGGACATAGTCGACGAGCAGTACTTC. Amino acid sequence: CASSIRDIVDEQYF.